Sequencing of this T cell receptor beta chain was carried out in a study of blood T cell repertoires in COVID-19. Study-wide context: Acute and convalescent COVID-19 samples came from the United States, Italy and Spain. PBMCs, B-cell-depleted T cells, or T cells provided the cDNA or gDNA that made up the material.

Under the authors' procedure: By means of reference gene primer amplification, nucleated cell counts were estimated. Assay used: immunoSEQ multiplex PCR; TCRdb lists only in-frame clones, some missing. For V, J and clone size, that table is used; D and trimming come from the DNA. The sample records about 78,000 clones, 84% being singletons. The J segment lost 4 bases and the V segment lost 1 base, leaving 6 bases of the junction unmatched. The germline V gene has CDR1 LGHNA and CDR2 YNFKEQ. The CDR3 is 16 amino acids. The chain combines TRBV4-2 with TRBJ1-1; 10 nucleotides align to TRBD1. The sample taken for sequencing was peripheral blood. The receptor was isolated from a man aged 45-65 years with acute or convalescent COVID-19. The CDR3, as DNA: TGTGCCAGCAGCCAAGTAGGGGACAGGGGTAGCACTGAAGCTTTCTTT. Its protein product is CASSQVGDRGSTEAFF.